This TCR beta chain was sequenced for a study of blood T cell repertoires in COVID-19. Study background: Donors in the United States, Italy and Spain gave samples during acute or convalescent COVID-19. The analysed material was cDNA or gDNA that came from T cells, B-cell-depleted T cells, or PBMCs.

The protocol was immunoSEQ multiplex PCR, while the TCRdb copy is restricted to in-frame clones and leaves out a portion. The repertoire holds about 140,000 clones, with 84% as singletons. This clone was detected only a few times. Input material: peripheral blood. The receptor's source is a man aged 25 to 40 with COVID-19, enrolled during active disease.

The CDR3 reads CASRDLAGGQRGYTF. The DNA of the CDR3 is TGTGCCAGCAGAGACTTAGCGGGAGGGCAGCGTGGCTACACCTTC. This chain uses TRBV6-5 with TRBJ1-2; D unresolved. CDR1 is MNHEY and CDR2 is SVGAGI in the germline V gene. This CDR3 contains 15 residues. V lost 6 bases and J 7 bases, leaving 21 bases between the germline ends.